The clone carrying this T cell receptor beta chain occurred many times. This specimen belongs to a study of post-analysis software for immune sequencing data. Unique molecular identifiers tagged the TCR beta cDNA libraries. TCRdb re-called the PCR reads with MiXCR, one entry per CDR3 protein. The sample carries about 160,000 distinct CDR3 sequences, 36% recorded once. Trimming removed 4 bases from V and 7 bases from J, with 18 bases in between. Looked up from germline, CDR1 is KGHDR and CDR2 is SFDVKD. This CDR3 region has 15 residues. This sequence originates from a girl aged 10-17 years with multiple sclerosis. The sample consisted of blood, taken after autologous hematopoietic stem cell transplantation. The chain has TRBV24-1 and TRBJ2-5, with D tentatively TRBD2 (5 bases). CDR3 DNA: TGTGCCACCAGTGACGTGACTGCGGGTCCAGGGACCCAGTACTTC. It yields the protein CATSDVTAGPGTQYF.